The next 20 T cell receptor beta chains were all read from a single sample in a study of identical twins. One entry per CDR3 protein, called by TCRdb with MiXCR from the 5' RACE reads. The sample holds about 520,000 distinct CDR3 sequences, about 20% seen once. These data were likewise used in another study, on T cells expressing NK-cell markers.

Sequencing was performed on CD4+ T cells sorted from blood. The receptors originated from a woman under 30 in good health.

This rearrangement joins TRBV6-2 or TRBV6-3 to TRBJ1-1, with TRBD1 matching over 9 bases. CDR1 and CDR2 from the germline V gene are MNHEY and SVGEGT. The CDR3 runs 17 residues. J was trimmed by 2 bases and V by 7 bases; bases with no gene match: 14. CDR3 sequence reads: CASTKFRDREGNTEAFF. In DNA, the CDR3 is TGTGCCAGCACCAAATTCCGGGACAGGGAAGGAAACACTGAAGCTTTCTTT.

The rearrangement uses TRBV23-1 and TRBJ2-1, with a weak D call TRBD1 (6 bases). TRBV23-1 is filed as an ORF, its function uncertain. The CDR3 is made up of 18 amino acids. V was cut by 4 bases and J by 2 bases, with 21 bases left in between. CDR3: CASSPPTPTGPPYNEQFF. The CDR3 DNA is TGCGCCAGCAGTCCGCCTACACCTACAGGGCCCCCCTACAATGAGCAGTTCTTC.

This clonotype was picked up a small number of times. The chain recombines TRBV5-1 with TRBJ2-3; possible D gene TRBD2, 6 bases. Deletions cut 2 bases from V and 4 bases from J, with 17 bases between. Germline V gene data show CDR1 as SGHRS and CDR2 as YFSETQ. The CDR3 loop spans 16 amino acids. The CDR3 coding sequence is TGCGCCAGCAGCTTAAGCTCGACGGGAGTCCCAGATACGCAGTATTTT. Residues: CASSLSSTGVPDTQYF.

CDR3 residues: CASSQNRESYNEQFF. The CDR3 coding sequence is TGTGCCAGCAGCCAGAATAGGGAATCCTACAATGAGCAGTTCTTC. The chain uses TRBV5-4 and TRBJ2-1; D is unclear. Germline CDR1 and CDR2: SGHNT and YYREEE (reference sequence). Between the trimmed V and J ends, which lost 4 bases and 1 base, there was a span of 12 bases. The CDR3 runs 15 residues.

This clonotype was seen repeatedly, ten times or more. The CDR3 nucleotides are TGTGCCAGCAGCTTAAGGGGAGGGGGGAACGAGCAGTACTTC. This sequence encodes CASSLRGGGNEQYF. This chain joins TRBV7-2 and TRBJ2-7; possible D gene TRBD2, 7 bases. Germline CDR1 reads SGHTA; CDR2 reads FQGNSA. Trimming removed 2 bases at V and 5 bases at J, with 13 bases between. The CDR3 has 14 amino acids.

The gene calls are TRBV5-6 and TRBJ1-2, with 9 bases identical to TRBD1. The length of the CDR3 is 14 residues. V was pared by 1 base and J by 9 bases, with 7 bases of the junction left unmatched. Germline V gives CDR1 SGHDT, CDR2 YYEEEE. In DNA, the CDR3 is TGTGCCAGCAGCTTGCGGACAGGGGCGGTTAGCTACACCTTC. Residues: CASSLRTGAVSYTF.

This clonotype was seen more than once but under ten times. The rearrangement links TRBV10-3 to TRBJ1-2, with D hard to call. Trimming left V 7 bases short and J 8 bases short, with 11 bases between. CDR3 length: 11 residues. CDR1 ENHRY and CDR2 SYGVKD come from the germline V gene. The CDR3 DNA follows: TGTGCCATCAAAGGCGGGTACGGCTACACCTTC. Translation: CAIKGGYGYTF.

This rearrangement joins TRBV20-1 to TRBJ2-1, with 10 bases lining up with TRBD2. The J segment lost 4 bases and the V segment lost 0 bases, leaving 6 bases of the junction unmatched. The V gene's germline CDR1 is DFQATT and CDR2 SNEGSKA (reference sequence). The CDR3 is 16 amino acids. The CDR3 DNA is TGCAGTGCTAGAGATAGACTAGCGGGCTGGTACAATGAGCAGTTCTTC. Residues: CSARDRLAGWYNEQFF.

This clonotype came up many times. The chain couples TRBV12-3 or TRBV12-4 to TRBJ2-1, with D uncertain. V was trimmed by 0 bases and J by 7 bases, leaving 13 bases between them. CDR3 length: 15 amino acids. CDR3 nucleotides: TGTGCCAGCAGTTTAGCGCCAAGACGGTGGAATGAGCAGTTCTTC. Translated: CASSLAPRRWNEQFF.

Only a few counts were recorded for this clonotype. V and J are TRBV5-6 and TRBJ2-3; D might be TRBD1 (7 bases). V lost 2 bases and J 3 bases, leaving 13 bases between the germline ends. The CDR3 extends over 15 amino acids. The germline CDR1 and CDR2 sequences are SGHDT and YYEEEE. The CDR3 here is CASSFGRGRTDTQYF. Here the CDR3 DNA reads TGTGCCAGCAGCTTTGGCAGGGGGAGGACAGATACGCAGTATTTT.

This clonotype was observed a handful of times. CDR3 region: CASSPLNYGYTF. The CDR3 nucleotides are TGTGCCAGCAGCCCCCTTAACTATGGCTACACCTTC. The rearrangement uses TRBV12-3 or TRBV12-4 and TRBJ1-2, with D unclear. The germline V and J ends were trimmed by 6 bases and 1 base, with 6 bases remaining between them. CDR3 length: 12 amino acids.

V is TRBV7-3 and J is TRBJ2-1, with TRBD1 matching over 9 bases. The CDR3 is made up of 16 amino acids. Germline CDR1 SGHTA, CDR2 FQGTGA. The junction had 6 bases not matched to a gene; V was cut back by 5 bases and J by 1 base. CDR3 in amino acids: CASSPGTGLSYNEQFF. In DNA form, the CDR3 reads TGTGCCAGCAGCCCAGGGACAGGGCTTTCCTACAATGAGCAGTTCTTC.

The CDR3 loop reads CASSLRLAAEIDEQYF. The CDR3 nucleotides read TGTGCCAGCAGCTTACGACTAGCGGCCGAGATAGACGAGCAGTACTTC. The chain recombines TRBV11-2 with TRBJ2-7; the match to TRBD2 covers 9 bases. The CDR3 contains 16 residues. Trimming took 2 bases from V and 5 from J; bases not matched to a gene: 10. The germline CDR1 and CDR2 sequences are SGHAT and FQNNGV. The whole variable domain, filled in from reference TRBV11-2 and TRBJ2-7, reads EAGVAQSPRYKIIEKRQSVAFWCNPISGHATLYWYQQILGQGPKLLIQFQNNGVVDDSQLPKDRFSAERLKGVDSTLKIQPAKLEDSAVYLCASSLRLAAEIDEQYFGPGTRLTVT.

CDR3 amino acids: CATSPGQGLYGYTF. CDR3 coding DNA: TGTGCCACCAGTCCGGGACAGGGGCTGTATGGCTACACCTTC. The chain employs TRBV15 and TRBJ1-2; 10 nucleotides agree with TRBD1. The CDR3 length is 14 residues. V shed 6 bases and J 5 bases; nucleotides not matched to a gene: 6. From germline, CDR1 is LNHNV and CDR2 YYDKDF (reference sequence).

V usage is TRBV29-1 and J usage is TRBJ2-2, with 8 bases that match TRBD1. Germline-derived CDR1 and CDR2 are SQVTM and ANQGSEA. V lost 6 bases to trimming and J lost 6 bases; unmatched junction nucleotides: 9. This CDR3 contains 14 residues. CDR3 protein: CSVRTGRPSGELFF. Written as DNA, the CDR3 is TGCAGCGTGAGGACAGGGCGGCCGTCCGGGGAGCTGTTTTTT.

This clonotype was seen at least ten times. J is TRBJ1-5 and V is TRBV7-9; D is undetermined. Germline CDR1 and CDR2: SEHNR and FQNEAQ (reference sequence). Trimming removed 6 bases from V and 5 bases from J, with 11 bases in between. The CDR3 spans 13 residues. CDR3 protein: CASSLREDQPQHF. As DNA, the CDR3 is TGTGCCAGCAGTTTAAGGGAGGATCAGCCCCAGCATTTT. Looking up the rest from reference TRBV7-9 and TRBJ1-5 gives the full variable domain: DTGVSQNPRHKITKRGQNVTFRCDPISEHNRLYWYRQTLGQGPEFLTYFQNEAQLEKSRLLSDRFSAERPKGSFSTLEIQRTEQGDSAMYLCASSLREDQPQHFGDGTRLSIL.

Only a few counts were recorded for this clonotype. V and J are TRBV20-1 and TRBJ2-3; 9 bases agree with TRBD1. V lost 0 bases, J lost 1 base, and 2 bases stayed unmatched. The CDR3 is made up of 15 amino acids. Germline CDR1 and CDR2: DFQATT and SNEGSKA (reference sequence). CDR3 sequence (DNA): TGCAGTGCTAGAGATCGACAGGGGGGCACAGATACGCAGTATTTT. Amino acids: CSARDRQGGTDTQYF.

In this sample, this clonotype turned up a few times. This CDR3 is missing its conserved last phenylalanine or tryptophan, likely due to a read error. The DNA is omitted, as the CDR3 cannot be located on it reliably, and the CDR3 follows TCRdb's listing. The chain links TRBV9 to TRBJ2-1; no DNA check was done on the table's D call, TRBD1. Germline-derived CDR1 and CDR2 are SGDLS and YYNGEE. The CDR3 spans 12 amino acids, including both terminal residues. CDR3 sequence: CASSLWTGSPCR.

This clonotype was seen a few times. The CDR3 sequence: CASSQGYRSGAFNEQFF. CDR3 DNA sequence: TGTGCCAGCAGCCAAGGTTACCGATCAGGGGCCTTTAATGAGCAGTTCTTC. The chain carries TRBV3-1 and TRBJ2-1; tentatively, D is TRBD1 (6 bases). This CDR3 is 17 amino acids long. Trimming removed 1 base from V and 7 bases from J, with 20 bases in between. Germline CDR1 reads LGHDT; CDR2 reads YNNKEL (reference sequence).

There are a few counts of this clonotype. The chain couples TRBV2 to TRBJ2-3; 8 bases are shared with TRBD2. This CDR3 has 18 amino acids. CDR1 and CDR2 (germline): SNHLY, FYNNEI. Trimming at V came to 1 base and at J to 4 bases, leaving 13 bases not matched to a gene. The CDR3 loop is CASSEERKGTRGPDTQYF. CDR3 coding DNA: TGTGCCAGCAGTGAAGAAAGGAAGGGGACTAGGGGCCCAGATACGCAGTATTTT.